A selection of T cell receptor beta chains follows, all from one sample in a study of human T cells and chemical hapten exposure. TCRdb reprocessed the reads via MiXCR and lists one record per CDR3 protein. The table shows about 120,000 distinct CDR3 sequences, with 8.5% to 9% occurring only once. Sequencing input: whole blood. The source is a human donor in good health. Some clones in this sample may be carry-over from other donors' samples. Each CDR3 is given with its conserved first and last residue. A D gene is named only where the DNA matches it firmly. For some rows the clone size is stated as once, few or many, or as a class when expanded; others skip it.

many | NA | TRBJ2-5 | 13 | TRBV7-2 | TGTGCCAGCAGCCGGTACAGGCAAGAGACCCAGTACTTC | CASSRYRQETQYF
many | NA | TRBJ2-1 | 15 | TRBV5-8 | TGTGCCAGCAGCTTCCAGGGTAATACTTACAATGAGCAGTTCTTC | CASSFQGNTYNEQFF
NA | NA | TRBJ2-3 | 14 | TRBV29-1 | TGCAGCGTTGAACGGCGGGTTGTCGCAGATACGCAGTATTTT | CSVERRVVADTQYF
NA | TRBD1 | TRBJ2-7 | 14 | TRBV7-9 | TGTGCCAGCAGCCCGACAGGGGACACCTACGAGCAGTACTTC | CASSPTGDTYEQYF
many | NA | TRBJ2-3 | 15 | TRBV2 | TGTGCCAGCCGGAGGGACCGTACTAGCACAGATACGCAGTATTTT | CASRRDRTSTDTQYF
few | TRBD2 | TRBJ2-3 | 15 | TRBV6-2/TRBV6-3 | TGTGCCAGCAGACTAGCGGGTAGAGGGGCAGATACGCAGTATTTT | CASRLAGRGADTQYF
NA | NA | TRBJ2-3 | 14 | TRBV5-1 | TGCGTCAGCAGTGAGGGGGGGAAGTCAGATACGCAGTATTTT | CVSSEGGKSDTQYF
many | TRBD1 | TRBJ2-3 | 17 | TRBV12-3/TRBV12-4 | TGTGCCAGCAGTTTTCGCCCCGGGACAGGGTTCACAGATACGCAGTATTTT | CASSFRPGTGFTDTQYF
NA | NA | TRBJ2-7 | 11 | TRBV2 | TGTGCCAGCAGTGCCGTAGACGAGCAGTACTTC | CASSAVDEQYF
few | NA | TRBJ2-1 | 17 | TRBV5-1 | TGCGCCAGCATCCCAGGGGGGGCGGGAAGCTCCTACAATGAGCAGTTCTTC | CASIPGGAGSSYNEQFF
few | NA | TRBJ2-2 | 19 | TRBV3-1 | TGTGCCAGCAGCCAAGAAGGGGGACTTGTCAGGGCCCTCACCGGGGAGCTGTTTTTT | CASSQEGGLVRALTGELFF
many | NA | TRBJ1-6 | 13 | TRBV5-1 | TGCGCCAGCAGCTTGGGGTTGGATTCACCCCTCCACTTT | CASSLGLDSPLHF
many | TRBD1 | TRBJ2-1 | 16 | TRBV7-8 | TGTGCCAGCAGCTCCGGACAGGGGCCCGCCCGAGGTGAGCAGTTCTTC | CASSSGQGPARGEQFF
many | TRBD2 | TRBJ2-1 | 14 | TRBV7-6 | TGTGCCAGCAGCTTAGCGGGAGGGGCCCATGAGCAGTTCTTC | CASSLAGGAHEQFF
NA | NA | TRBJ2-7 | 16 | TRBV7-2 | TGTGCCAGCAGCTTAGCGCTGGCGAGTGAGGGCTACGAGCAGTACTTC | CASSLALASEGYEQYF
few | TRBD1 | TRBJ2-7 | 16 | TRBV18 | TGTGCCAGCTCACCAGGGACAGCCAGTAGCTCCTACGAGCAGTACTTC | CASSPGTASSSYEQYF
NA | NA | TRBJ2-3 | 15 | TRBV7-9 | TGTGCCAGCAGCTTAGATGGGGCGGCGACAGATACGCAGTATTTT | CASSLDGAATDTQYF
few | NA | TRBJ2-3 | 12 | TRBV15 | TGTGCCACCAGCAGAGGAGGGGATACGCAGTATTTT | CATSRGGDTQYF
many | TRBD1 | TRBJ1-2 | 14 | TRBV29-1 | TGCAGCGTTGAAGATGGGACAGAAAACTATGGCTACACCTTC | CSVEDGTENYGYTF
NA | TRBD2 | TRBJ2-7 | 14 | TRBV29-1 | TGCAGCGTTGAAGGCGGACTAGCGGGAGACGAGCAGTACTTC | CSVEGGLAGDEQYF
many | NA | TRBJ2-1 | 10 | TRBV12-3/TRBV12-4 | TGTGCCTCTGCAGGGAATGAGCAGTTCTTC | CASAGNEQFF
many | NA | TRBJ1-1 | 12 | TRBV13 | TGTGCCAGCAGCAAGACCGGACCTGAAGCTTTCTTT | CASSKTGPEAFF
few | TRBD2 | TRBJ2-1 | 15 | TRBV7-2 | TGTGCCAGCAGCTTAAACAGCGGGAGGTTTGATGAGCAGTTCTTC | CASSLNSGRFDEQFF
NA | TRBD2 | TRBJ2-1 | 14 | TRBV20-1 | TGCAGTGCTAGAACTAGCGGGAGGCGGAATGAGCAGTTCTTC | CSARTSGRRNEQFF
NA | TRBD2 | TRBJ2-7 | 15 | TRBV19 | TGTGCCAGTAGTATGAATCGGGAGGGCCGCTACGAGCAGTACTTC | CASSMNREGRYEQYF
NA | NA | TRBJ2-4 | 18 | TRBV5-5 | TGTGCCAGCAGCTTGGATTTAGGTCAGGGGTTAGCCAGAAACATTCAGTACTTC | CASSLDLGQGLARNIQYF
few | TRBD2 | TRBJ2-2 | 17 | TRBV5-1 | TGCGCCAGCAGCTTACGACTAGCGGGAGGTAGCACCGGGGAGCTGTTTTTT | CASSLRLAGGSTGELFF
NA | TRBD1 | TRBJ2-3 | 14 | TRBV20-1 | TGCAGTGCTTCAGAGGGGGCCCCGGGGGATACGCAGTATTTT | CSASEGAPGDTQYF
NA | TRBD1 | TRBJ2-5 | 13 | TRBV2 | TGTGCCAGCAGGCTGACAGGGGAGGAGACCCAGTACTTC | CASRLTGEETQYF
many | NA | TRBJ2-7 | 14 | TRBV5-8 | TGTGCCAGCAGCCCCGCCCCAGGGTCAGACGAGCAGTACTTC | CASSPAPGSDEQYF
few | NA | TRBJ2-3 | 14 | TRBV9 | TGTGCCAGCAGCGTAGCCGGGACGTCGAATACGCAGTATTTT | CASSVAGTSNTQYF
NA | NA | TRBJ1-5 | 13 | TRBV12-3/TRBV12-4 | TGTGCTGTTGCGGGGGCCTCCAATCAGCCCCAGCATTTT | CAVAGASNQPQHF
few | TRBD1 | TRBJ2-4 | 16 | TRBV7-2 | TGTGCCAGCCTCCCGCGTCCGGGACAGAGGGCAGACATTCAGTACTTC | CASLPRPGQRADIQYF
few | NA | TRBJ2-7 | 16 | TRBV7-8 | TGTGCCAGCAGCTTAGGGCGACGGGGCAGCTCCTACGAGCAGTACTTC | CASSLGRRGSSYEQYF
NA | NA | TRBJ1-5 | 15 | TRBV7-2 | TGTGCCAGCAGCTTAGGTGGCCAGGGAGGGCAGCCCCAGCATTTT | CASSLGGQGGQPQHF
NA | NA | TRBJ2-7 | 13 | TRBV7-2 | TGTGCCAGCAGACCAGCTAGCTCCTACGAGCAGTACTTC | CASRPASSYEQYF
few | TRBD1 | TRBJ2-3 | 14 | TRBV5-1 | TGCGCCAGCAGCTTAGGACAGGCCCCGGATACGCAGTATTTT | CASSLGQAPDTQYF
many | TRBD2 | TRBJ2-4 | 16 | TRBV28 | TGTGCCAGCAGCCCCACTAGCGGAAGTAGGGAGAACATTCAGTACTTC | CASSPTSGSRENIQYF
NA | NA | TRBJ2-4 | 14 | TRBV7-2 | TGTGCCAGCAGCTCACTCTCGGCGAAAAACATTCAGTACTTC | CASSSLSAKNIQYF
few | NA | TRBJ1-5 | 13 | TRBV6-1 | TGTGCCAGCAGTGAGAATGAGTATCAGCCCCAGCATTTT | CASSENEYQPQHF
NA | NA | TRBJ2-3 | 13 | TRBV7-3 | TGTGCCAGCAGCTTAGTGCAGGGCGATACGCAGTATTTT | CASSLVQGDTQYF
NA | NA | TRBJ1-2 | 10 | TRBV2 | TGTGCCAGCAGTGTTGTGGGCTACACCTTC | CASSVVGYTF
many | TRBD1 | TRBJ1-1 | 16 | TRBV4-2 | TGTGCCAGCAGCCAAGACCCTACAGGGGGCAACAATGAAGCTTTCTTT | CASSQDPTGGNNEAFF
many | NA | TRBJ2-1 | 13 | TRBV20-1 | TGCAGTGCACCACTAAGCTCCTACAATGAGCAGTTCTTC | CSAPLSSYNEQFF
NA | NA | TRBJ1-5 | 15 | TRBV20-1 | TGCAGTGCCATCAGTTCAGTGAGTGGCAATCAGCCCCAGCATTTT | CSAISSVSGNQPQHF
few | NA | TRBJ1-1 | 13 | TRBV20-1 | TGCAGTGCTAGCCACCGGGTAGACACTGAAGCTTTCTTT | CSASHRVDTEAFF
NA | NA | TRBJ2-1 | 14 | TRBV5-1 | TGCGCCAGCAGCTTGTCCGGACTCCACAATGAGCAGTTCTTC | CASSLSGLHNEQFF
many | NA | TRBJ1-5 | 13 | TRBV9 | TGTGCCAGCAGCGTAACGCCGGATGAGCCCCAGCATTTT | CASSVTPDEPQHF